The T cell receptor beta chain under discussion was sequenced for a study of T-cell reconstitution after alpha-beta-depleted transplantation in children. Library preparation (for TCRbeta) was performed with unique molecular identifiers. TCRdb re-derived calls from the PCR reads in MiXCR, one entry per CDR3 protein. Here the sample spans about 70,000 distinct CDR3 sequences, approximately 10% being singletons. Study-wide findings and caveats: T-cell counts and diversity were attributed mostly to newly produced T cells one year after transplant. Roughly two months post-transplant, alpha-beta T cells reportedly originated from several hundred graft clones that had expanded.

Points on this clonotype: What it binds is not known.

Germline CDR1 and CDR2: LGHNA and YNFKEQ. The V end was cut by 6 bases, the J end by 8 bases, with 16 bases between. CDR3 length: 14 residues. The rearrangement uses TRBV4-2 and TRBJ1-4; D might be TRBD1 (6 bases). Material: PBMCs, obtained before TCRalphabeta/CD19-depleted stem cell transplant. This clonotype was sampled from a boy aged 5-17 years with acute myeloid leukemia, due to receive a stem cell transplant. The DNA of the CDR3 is TGTGCCAGCAGTCAACAGGGCAGTGGGGAAAAACTGTTTTTT. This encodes CASSQQGSGEKLFF.